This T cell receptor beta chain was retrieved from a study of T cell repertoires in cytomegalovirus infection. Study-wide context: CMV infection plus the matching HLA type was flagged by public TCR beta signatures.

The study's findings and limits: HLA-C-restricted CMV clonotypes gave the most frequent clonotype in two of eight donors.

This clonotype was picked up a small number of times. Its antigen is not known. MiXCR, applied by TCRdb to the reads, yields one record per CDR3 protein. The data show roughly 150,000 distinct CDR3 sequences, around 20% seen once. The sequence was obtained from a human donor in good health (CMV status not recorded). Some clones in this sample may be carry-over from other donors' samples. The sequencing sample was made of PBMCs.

DNA of the CDR3: TGTGCCAGTATAGATGGTACCCTGAACACTGAAGCTTTCTTT. It codes for CASIDGTLNTEAFF. The genes are TRBV19 and TRBJ1-1, with unresolved D. V dropped 7 bases and J dropped 0 bases, with 12 bases sitting between them. This CDR3 comprises 14 residues. CDR1 and CDR2 (germline): LNHDA, SQIVND (reference sequence).